This TCR beta chain stems from a study of cytomegalovirus exposure and HLA in healthy donors. The CDR3 is 15 amino acids. Germline assignment: CDR1 MNHEY and CDR2 SVGAGI. V was pared by 6 bases and J by 2 bases, with 9 bases of the junction left unmatched. Overall study findings and caveats: TCR beta V- and J-gene trimming was later associated with a missense DCLRE1C variant. Cytomegalovirus-associated status was assigned to more than 150 TCR beta chains. The analysis excluded some indistinguishable V segments, including TRBV6-2 and TRBV6-3.

With respect to this clone: What it binds is not known.

PCR employed 60 Vbeta and 13 Jbeta primers. TCRdb keeps only in-frame clones here, not all; method: immunoSEQ multiplex PCR. The sample includes 90,000 to 140,000 clones, over 75% seen only once; the top ten take 6.9%. This rearrangement joins TRBV6-5 to TRBJ2-7, with TRBD2 matching over 8 bases. Sequenced material: PBMCs. The receptor comes from a man between 25 and 39 years old in good health and CMV-seropositive. The CDR3 here is CASRPPGRVTYEQYF. In DNA form, the CDR3 reads TGTGCCAGCAGACCGCCCGGGAGGGTAACCTACGAGCAGTACTTC.